This T cell receptor (beta chain) was captured by sequencing in a study of CD8 T cells in ankylosing spondylitis. This clonotype was seen only once. Its antigen is unidentified. Study observations and caveats: Both synovial fluid and blood in reactive arthritis had previously been reported to carry some motif variants. The authors reported significant enrichment of disease-linked clones in matched ankylosing spondylitis synovial fluid. Peripheral blood held disease-linked clones only at relatively low frequency, and these were CD8+.

From the 5' RACE reads, TCRdb called clonotypes with MiXCR, one entry per CDR3 protein. Of 190,000 or so distinct CDR3 sequences listed, over 10% are singletons. The sequence derives from a male donor with ankylosing spondylitis or in good health (not recorded which). Sequencing was carried out using blood, either unsorted or a sorted T cell fraction (not recorded which).

The CDR3, as DNA: TGTGCCAGTAGTATAGGAGCGGGGACCTCCTACGAGCAGTACTTC. This translates into CASSIGAGTSYEQYF. The gene calls are TRBV19 and TRBJ2-7, with TRBD2 matching 7 bases. Looked up from germline, CDR1 is LNHDA and CDR2 is SQIVND (reference sequence). V lost 1 base to trimming and J lost 0 bases; unmatched junction nucleotides: 3. The CDR3 runs to 15 residues.